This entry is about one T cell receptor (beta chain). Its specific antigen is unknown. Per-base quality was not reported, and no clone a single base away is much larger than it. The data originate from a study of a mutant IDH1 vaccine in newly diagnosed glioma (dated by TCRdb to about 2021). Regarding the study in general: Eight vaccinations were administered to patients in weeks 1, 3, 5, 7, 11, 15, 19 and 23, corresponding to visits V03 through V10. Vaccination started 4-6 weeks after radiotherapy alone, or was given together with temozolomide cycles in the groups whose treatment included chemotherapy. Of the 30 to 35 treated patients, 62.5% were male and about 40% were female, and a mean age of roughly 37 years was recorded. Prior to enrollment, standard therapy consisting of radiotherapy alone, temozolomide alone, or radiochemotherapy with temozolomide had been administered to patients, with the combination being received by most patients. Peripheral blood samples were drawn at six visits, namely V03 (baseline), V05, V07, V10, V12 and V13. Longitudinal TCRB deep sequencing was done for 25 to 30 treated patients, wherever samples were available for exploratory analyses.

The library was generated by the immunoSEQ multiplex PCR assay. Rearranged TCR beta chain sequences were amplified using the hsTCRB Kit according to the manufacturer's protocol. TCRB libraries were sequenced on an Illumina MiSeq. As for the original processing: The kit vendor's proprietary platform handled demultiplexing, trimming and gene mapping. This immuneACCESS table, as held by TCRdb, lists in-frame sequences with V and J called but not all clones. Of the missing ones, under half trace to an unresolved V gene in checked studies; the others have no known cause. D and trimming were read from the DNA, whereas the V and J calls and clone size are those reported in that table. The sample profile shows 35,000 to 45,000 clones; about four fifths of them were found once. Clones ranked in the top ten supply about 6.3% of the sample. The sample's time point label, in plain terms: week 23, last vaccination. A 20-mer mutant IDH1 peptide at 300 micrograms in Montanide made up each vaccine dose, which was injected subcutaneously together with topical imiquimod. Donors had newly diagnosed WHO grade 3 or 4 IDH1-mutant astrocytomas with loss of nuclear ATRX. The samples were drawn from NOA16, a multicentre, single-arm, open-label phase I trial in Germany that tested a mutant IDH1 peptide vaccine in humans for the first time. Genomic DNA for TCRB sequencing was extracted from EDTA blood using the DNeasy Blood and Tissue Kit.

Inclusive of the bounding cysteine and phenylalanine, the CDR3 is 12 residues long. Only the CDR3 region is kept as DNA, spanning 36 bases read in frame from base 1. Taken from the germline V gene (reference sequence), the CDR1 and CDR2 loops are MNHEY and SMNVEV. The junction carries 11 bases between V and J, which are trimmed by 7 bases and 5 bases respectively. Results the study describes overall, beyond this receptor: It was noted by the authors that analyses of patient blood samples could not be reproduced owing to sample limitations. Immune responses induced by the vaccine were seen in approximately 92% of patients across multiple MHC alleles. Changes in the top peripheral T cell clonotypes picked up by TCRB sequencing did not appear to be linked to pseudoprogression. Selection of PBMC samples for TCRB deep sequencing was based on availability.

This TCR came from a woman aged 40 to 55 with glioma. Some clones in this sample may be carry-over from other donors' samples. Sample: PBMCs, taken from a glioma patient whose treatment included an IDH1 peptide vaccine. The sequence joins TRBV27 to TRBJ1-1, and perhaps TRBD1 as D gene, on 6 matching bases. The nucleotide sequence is TGTGCCAGCAAGAAGGGGGGGACTGAAGCTTTCTTT. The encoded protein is CASKKGGTEAFF.